This TCR beta chain emerged from a study of shared clonotypes between healthy human individuals. Sorted-subset replicate PCR reactions contained 150 to 200 ng DNA, corresponding to some 28,000 T cell genomes. Method: immunoSEQ multiplex PCR; TCRdb's copy keeps in-frame clones and lacks some. Of more than 2 million clones in the sample, around 93% were seen once. In the naive CD8 group, cells lacked CD45RO and were positively selected for CCR7, so terminally differentiated effector memory CD45RA+ cells were left out. The V gene end was trimmed by 1 base and the J gene end by 7 bases; junction bases not matched to a gene: 6. Germline V lookup: CDR1 LGHNA, CDR2 YSLEER. The CDR3 contains 15 residues. Remarks on this clone: Its antigen remains unknown.

Whole-study results and caveats: Estimated richness was generally greater in naive than memory subsets. Incomplete sequencing of sorted subsets was indicated by rarefaction despite large depth.

The source of this sequence is a man aged 18 to 30 in good health. Some clones in this sample may be carry-over from other donors' samples. The J gene is TRBJ1-4, the V gene TRBV4-3; TRBD1 matches 7 bases. The sample comprised naive CD8+ T cells from PBMCs. This CDR3 is CASSQVSGGSEKLFF. The CDR3 region has the DNA TGCGCCAGCAGCCAAGTTTCAGGGGGGTCTGAAAAACTGTTTTTT.